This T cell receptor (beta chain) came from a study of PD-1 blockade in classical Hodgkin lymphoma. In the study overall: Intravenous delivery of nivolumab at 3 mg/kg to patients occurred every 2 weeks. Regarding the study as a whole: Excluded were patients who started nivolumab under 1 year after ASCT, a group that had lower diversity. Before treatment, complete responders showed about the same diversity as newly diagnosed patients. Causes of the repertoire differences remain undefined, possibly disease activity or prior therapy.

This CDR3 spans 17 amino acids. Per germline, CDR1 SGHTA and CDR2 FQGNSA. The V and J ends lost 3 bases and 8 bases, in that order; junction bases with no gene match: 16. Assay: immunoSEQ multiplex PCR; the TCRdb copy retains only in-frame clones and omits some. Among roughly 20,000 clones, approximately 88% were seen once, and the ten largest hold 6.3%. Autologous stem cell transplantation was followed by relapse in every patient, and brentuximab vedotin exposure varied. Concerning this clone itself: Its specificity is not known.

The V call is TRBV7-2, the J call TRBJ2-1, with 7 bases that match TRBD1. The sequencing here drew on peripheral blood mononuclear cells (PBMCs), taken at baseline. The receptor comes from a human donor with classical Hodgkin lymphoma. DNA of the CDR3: TGTGCCAGCAGCTTGGGACCGAGGGGGCCACTTGGCGATGAGCAGTTCTTC. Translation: CASSLGPRGPLGDEQFF.